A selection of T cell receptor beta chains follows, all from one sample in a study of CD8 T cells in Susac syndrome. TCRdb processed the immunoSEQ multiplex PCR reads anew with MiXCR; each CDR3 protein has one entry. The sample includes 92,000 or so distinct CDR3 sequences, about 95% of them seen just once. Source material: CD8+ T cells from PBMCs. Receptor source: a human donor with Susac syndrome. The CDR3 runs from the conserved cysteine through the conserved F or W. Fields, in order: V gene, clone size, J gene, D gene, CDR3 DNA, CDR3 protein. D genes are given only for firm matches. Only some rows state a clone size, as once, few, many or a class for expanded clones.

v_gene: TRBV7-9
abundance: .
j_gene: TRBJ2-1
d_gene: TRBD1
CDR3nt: TGTGCCAGCAGCTTAGCAGGACAGGGGGCTTACAATGAGCAGTTCTTC
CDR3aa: CASSLAGQGAYNEQFF

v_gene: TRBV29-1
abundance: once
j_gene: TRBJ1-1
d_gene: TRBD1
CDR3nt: TGCAGCGTTGGAGGGACAGGGATGAACACTGAAGCTTTCTTT
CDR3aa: CSVGGTGMNTEAFF

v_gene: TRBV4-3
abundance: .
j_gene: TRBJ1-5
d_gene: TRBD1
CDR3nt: TGCGCCAGCAGCCAAAACGCGGGACAGGGCAATCAGCCCCAGCATTTT
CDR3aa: CASSQNAGQGNQPQHF

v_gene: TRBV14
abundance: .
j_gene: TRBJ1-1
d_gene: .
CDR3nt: TGTGCCAGCAGCTCTCGGGGCAATGGAGCTTTCTTT
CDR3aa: CASSSRGNGAFF

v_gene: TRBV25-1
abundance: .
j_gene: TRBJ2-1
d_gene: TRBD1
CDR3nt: TGTGCCAGCAGTGCCCGACAGGGAAAGAATGAGCAGTTCTTC
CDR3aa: CASSARQGKNEQFF

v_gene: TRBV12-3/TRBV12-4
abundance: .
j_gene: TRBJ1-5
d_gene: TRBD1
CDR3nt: TGTGCCAGCAGTTGGGGGGACAGAGGTCAGCCCCAGCATTTT
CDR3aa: CASSWGDRGQPQHF

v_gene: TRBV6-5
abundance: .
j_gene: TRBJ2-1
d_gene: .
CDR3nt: TGTGCCAGCAGTTACCCTCTACCGACAGGAACCTACAATGAGCAGTTCTTC
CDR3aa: CASSYPLPTGTYNEQFF

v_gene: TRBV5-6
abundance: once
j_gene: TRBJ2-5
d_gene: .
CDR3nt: TGTGCCAGCAGCCGGACCGGGCCTCAGGTAGCAGAGACCCAGTACTTC
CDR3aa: CASSRTGPQVAETQYF

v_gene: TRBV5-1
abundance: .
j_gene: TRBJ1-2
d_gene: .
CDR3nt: TGCGCCAGCAGCTTGGCAAACAACTATGGCTACACCTTC
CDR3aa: CASSLANNYGYTF

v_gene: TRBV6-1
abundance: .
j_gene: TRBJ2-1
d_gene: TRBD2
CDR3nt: TGTGCCAGCAGTGAAAATCCCGGGACTAGCGTGGAGCAGTTCTTC
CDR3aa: CASSENPGTSVEQFF

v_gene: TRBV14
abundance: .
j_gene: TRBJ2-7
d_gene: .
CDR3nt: TGTGCCAGCAGCCACTTATCTCAGGGGAACGAGCAGTACTTC
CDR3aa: CASSHLSQGNEQYF

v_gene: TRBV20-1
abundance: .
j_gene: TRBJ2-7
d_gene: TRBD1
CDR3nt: TGCAGTGCCTCGGACAGGGCCCGTTCTTACGAGCAGTACTTC
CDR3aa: CSASDRARSYEQYF

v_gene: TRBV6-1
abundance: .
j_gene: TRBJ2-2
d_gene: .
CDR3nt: TGTGCCAGCAACCCGTACCTCACCGGGGAGCTGTTTTTT
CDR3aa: CASNPYLTGELFF

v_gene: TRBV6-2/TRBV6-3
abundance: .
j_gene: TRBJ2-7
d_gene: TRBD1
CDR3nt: TGTGCCAGCGGACCGACAGGGTCCTACGAGCAGTACTTC
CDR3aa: CASGPTGSYEQYF

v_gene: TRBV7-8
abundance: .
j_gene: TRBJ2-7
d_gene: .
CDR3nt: TGTGCCAGCAGCTTAGAAGTCCCGAGCTCCTACGAGCAGTACTTC
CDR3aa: CASSLEVPSSYEQYF

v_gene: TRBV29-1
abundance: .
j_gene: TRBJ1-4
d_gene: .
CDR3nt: TGCAGCGTTGAAACGGGTTTGGGGCGTGAAAAACTGTTTTTT
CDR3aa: CSVETGLGREKLFF

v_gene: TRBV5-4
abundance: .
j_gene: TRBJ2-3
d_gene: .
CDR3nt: TGTGCCAGCAGCGACGGGACTTCCACAGATACGCAGTATTTT
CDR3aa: CASSDGTSTDTQYF

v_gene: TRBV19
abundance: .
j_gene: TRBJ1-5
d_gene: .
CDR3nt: TGTGCCAGTAGTTGGGACACTCATAATCAGCCCCAGCATTTT
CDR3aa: CASSWDTHNQPQHF

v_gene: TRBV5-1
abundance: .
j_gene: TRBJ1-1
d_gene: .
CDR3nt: TGCGCCAGCAGCTTGACCTTAAGAGGGAACACTGAAGCTTTCTTT
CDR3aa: CASSLTLRGNTEAFF

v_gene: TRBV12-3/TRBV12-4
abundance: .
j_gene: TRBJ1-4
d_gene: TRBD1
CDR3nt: TGTGCCAGCAGTTTAGCCACCTCGGGACAGTTACTGTTTTTT
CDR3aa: CASSLATSGQLLFF

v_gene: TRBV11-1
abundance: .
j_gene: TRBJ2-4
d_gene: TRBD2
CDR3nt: TGTGCCAGCAGCTCTCCTAGCGGGGACCTAGCCAAAAACATTCAGTACTTC
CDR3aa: CASSSPSGDLAKNIQYF

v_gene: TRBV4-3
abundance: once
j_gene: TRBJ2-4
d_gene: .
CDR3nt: TGCGCCAGCAGTCCCACGGGGGCCGGTAACATTCAGTACTTC
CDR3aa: CASSPTGAGNIQYF

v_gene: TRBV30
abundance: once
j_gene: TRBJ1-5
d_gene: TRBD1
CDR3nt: TGTGCCTGGAGTGAAAGGGGCCTCACAGGGGATCAGCCCCAGCATTTT
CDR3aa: CAWSERGLTGDQPQHF